The T cell receptor beta chain described here comes from a study of T cell responses to AZD1222 COVID-19 vaccine. Study-level information: Pooling of second doses given at about 4 or about 12 weeks was done.

Trimming took 8 bases from V and 2 from J, leaving 12 bases between them. Germline loops: CDR1 ENHRY, CDR2 SYGVKD. The CDR3 consists of 14 residues. Overall study findings and caveats: Vaccine-related CD4 TCRs covered spike, predominating at 160-218 and 743-854. White British donors predominated, females outnumbered males, and clonal diversity was possibly underestimated. Only a handful of AZD1222 recipients were seropositive at baseline.

Worth noting for this clone: Antigen: not known.

TCRdb's copy holds only in-frame clones and misses some; the assay was immunoSEQ multiplex PCR. The sample includes 130,000 to 150,000 clones, around nine tenths of them seen just once. The sample here was peripheral blood, taken on day 0 of AZD1222 vaccination. The clonotype originates from an adult in good health. This rearrangement joins TRBV10-3 to TRBJ2-2; D may be TRBD1 or TRBD2 (5 bases each). In DNA form, the CDR3 reads TGTGCCATCGGGGGAAAGAGTAACACCGGGGAGCTGTTTTTT. This sequence encodes CAIGGKSNTGELFF.